The rows below give T cell receptor beta chains drawn from one sample of a study of cytomegalovirus exposure and HLA in healthy donors. The protocol was immunoSEQ multiplex PCR, while the TCRdb copy is restricted to in-frame clones and leaves out a portion. The sample carries more than 80,000 clones, roughly 79% recorded once. Sequenced material: PBMCs. Receptors originate from a man aged 18 to 30 in good health and CMV-seropositive. The CDR3 runs from the conserved cysteine through the conserved F or W. D genes are given only for firm matches. Clone size is stated in some rows and not others, as once, few, many or a class when expanded.

D	V	size	J	CDR3	DNA
NA	TRBV6-5	NA	TRBJ2-1	CASTLYNEQFF	TGTGCCAGCACCCTATACAATGAGCAGTTCTTC
NA	TRBV6-6	NA	TRBJ2-6	CASSYSSTGANVLTF	TGTGCCAGCAGTTACTCATCCACTGGGGCCAACGTCCTGACTTTC
TRBD2	TRBV6-4	NA	TRBJ2-1	CASSEGLAGNNEQFF	TGTGCCAGCAGTGAGGGGCTAGCGGGAAACAATGAGCAGTTCTTC
NA	TRBV28	NA	TRBJ2-3	CASSRAGDTQYF	TGTGCCAGCAGCCGAGCGGGAGATACGCAGTATTTT
NA	TRBV21-1	NA	TRBJ2-7	CASSRSGVNEQYF	TGTGCCAGCAGCCGAAGCGGGGTAAATGAGCAGTACTTC
NA	TRBV25-1	NA	TRBJ1-1	CASSESIPNTEAFF	TGTGCCAGCAGTGAGTCCATTCCGAACACTGAAGCTTTCTTT
TRBD2	TRBV18	NA	TRBJ2-1	CASSPKIAGDNEQFF	TGTGCCAGCTCTCCCAAGATAGCGGGCGATAATGAGCAGTTCTTC
NA	TRBV6-5	once	TRBJ1-1	CASSSRAKGVVAFF	TGTGCCAGCAGTTCACGGGCCAAGGGAGTTGTGGCTTTCTTT
TRBD2	TRBV10-2	NA	TRBJ2-7	CASSRAGDYEQYF	TGCGCCAGCAGTCGCGCGGGAGATTACGAGCAGTACTTC
NA	TRBV6-5	few	TRBJ1-1	CASSWNRARTEAFF	TGTGCCAGCAGTTGGAACAGGGCCCGCACTGAAGCTTTCTTT
NA	TRBV7-3	few	TRBJ1-1	CASSATGTPHAFF	TGTGCCAGCAGCGCAACCGGGACTCCCCACGCTTTCTTT
NA	TRBV5-1	NA	TRBJ2-7	CASSIGVRYEQYF	TGCGCCAGCAGCATCGGGGTTCGATACGAGCAGTACTTC
TRBD1	TRBV9	NA	TRBJ1-2	CASSHRDRGGYGYTF	TGTGCCAGCAGCCACCGGGACAGGGGTGGATATGGCTACACCTTC
NA	TRBV28	NA	TRBJ2-7	CASRGRTVQVQYF	TGTGCCAGCAGGGGGCGGACAGTTCAGGTCCAGTACTTC
NA	TRBV20-1	few	TRBJ1-1	CSAKEYTEAFF	TGCAGTGCCAAGGAGTACACTGAAGCTTTCTTT
NA	TRBV19	NA	TRBJ1-1	CASPGYTEAFF	TGTGCCAGTCCAGGGTACACTGAAGCTTTCTTT
NA	TRBV7-9	NA	TRBJ1-2	CASSKDSYGYTF	TGTGCCAGCAGCAAGGACAGCTATGGCTACACCTTC
TRBD1	TRBV9	NA	TRBJ2-7	CASSVDWDRAYEQYF	TGTGCCAGCAGCGTAGATTGGGACAGGGCCTACGAGCAGTACTTC
NA	TRBV4-1	few	TRBJ2-3	CASSPWDLSPDTQYF	TGCGCCAGCAGCCCCTGGGACTTATCCCCAGATACGCAGTATTTT
NA	TRBV4-1	NA	TRBJ1-2	CASSQTPRGTNYGYTF	TGCGCCAGCAGCCAGACCCCGCGAGGAACTAACTATGGCTACACCTTC
NA	TRBV14	NA	TRBJ2-6	CASSHSPGAGANVLTF	TGTGCCAGCAGCCACAGCCCCGGGGCTGGGGCCAACGTCCTGACTTTC
TRBD2	TRBV6-5	NA	TRBJ2-5	CASIHSQRGQETQYF	TGTGCCAGCATTCACTCTCAGCGGGGGCAAGAGACCCAGTACTTC
NA	TRBV27	NA	TRBJ1-2	CASSLSTDYYGYTF	TGTGCCAGCAGTTTATCCACAGATTACTATGGCTACACCTTC